A selection of T cell receptor beta chains follows, all from one sample in a study of blood T cell repertoires in COVID-19. Assay used: immunoSEQ multiplex PCR; TCRdb lists only in-frame clones, some missing. The table lists hundreds of thousands of clones, nearly 90% of them singletons. The specimen was PBMCs or T cells enriched from blood (not recorded which). The receptors derive from a woman aged 25 to 39 who had recovered from COVID-19. The conserved cysteine and the conserved F or W are not part of the CDR3 here. A D gene is named only where the DNA matches it firmly. Size is omitted from some rows. Given values are once, few, many or a class for expanded clones.

j_gene: TRBJ1-5
d_gene: TRBD1
abundance: NA
v_gene: TRBV28
CDR3aa: ASSQPGQGRGQPQH

j_gene: TRBJ2-1
d_gene: TRBD2
abundance: NA
v_gene: TRBV5-1
CDR3aa: ASSLEPGLAHNEQF

j_gene: TRBJ2-3
d_gene: NA
abundance: NA
v_gene: TRBV7-2
CDR3aa: ASSLYGGTDTQY

j_gene: TRBJ1-1
d_gene: TRBD1
abundance: NA
v_gene: TRBV9
CDR3aa: ASSARTGRNTEAF

j_gene: TRBJ2-2
d_gene: TRBD2
abundance: NA
v_gene: TRBV5-1
CDR3aa: ASSPKQGLAYTGELF

j_gene: TRBJ2-1
d_gene: TRBD2
abundance: NA
v_gene: TRBV14
CDR3aa: ASSQVRGGEQF

j_gene: TRBJ1-1
d_gene: NA
abundance: few
v_gene: TRBV9
CDR3aa: ASSVVGGANTEAF

j_gene: TRBJ2-5
d_gene: NA
abundance: NA
v_gene: TRBV4-1
CDR3aa: ASSQHPPQTKETQY

j_gene: TRBJ1-6
d_gene: TRBD1
abundance: NA
v_gene: TRBV6-7
CDR3aa: ASSLDRESYNSPLH

j_gene: TRBJ1-4
d_gene: NA
abundance: NA
v_gene: TRBV6-5
CDR3aa: ASSLPPSLPEKLF

j_gene: TRBJ1-1
d_gene: NA
abundance: NA
v_gene: TRBV6-5
CDR3aa: ASSYSQGNTEAF

j_gene: TRBJ2-3
d_gene: NA
abundance: NA
v_gene: TRBV18
CDR3aa: ASSRGGNTDTQY

j_gene: TRBJ2-7
d_gene: NA
abundance: NA
v_gene: TRBV30
CDR3aa: AWSGLDKWSYEQY

j_gene: TRBJ1-1
d_gene: NA
abundance: NA
v_gene: TRBV2
CDR3aa: ATFDMSAF

j_gene: TRBJ2-1
d_gene: NA
abundance: NA
v_gene: TRBV5-1
CDR3aa: ASSLGGHNNEQF

j_gene: TRBJ2-5
d_gene: TRBD2
abundance: NA
v_gene: TRBV19
CDR3aa: ASSIERLAGEETQY

j_gene: TRBJ2-4
d_gene: NA
abundance: NA
v_gene: TRBV1
CDR3aa: TSSQEFIIRDKAQWDQKNIQY

j_gene: TRBJ1-3
d_gene: NA
abundance: NA
v_gene: TRBV6-2/TRBV6-3
CDR3aa: ASSWPGSSVSGNTIY

j_gene: TRBJ1-2
d_gene: NA
abundance: NA
v_gene: TRBV19
CDR3aa: ASSMGPGGYGYT

j_gene: TRBJ1-5
d_gene: TRBD1
abundance: NA
v_gene: TRBV30
CDR3aa: AWSLRTGVNQPQH

j_gene: TRBJ1-1
d_gene: NA
abundance: NA
v_gene: TRBV10-3
CDR3aa: AISEKASGGGTEAF

j_gene: TRBJ1-1
d_gene: TRBD1
abundance: NA
v_gene: TRBV5-4
CDR3aa: ASSWDRGQVAF

j_gene: TRBJ2-5
d_gene: TRBD2
abundance: NA
v_gene: TRBV27
CDR3aa: ASGPMGGGSGETQY

j_gene: TRBJ1-1
d_gene: NA
abundance: NA
v_gene: TRBV10-3
CDR3aa: AISGRFLGGNTEAF